This T cell receptor (beta chain) was sequenced for a study of shared clonotypes between healthy human individuals. Study information: Each donor's CD8 memory used one plate, CD8 naive two, each CD4 subset three.

Some clones are missing from TCRdb's copy, which holds only in-frame ones; the method was immunoSEQ multiplex PCR. The table records fewer than 2.5 million clones, over 85% of them present only once. The sequence was collected from a man aged 18-30 years in good health. Some clones in this sample may be carry-over from other donors' samples. Sequences were obtained from naive CD4+ T cells from PBMCs. Subset here: CD45RA+ positively selected.

CDR3 sequence: CASSFMVRENIQYF. The CDR3 region has the DNA TGCGCCAGCAGCTTTATGGTCCGGGAAAACATTCAGTACTTC. V usage is TRBV5-1 and J usage is TRBJ2-4; unclear D gene. V lost 2 bases, J lost 5 bases, and 11 bases lay in between. Looked up from germline, CDR1 is SGHRS and CDR2 is YFSETQ. The CDR3 is 14 residues long. The full variable domain, with the rest looked up from reference TRBV5-1 and TRBJ2-4, is KAGVTQTPRYLIKTRGQQVTLSCSPISGHRSVSWYQQTPGQGLQFLFEYFSETQRNKGNFPGRFSGRQFSNSRSEMNVSTLELGDSALYLCASSFMVRENIQYFGAGTRLSVL.